This T cell receptor (beta chain) was captured in a study of cytomegalovirus exposure and HLA in healthy donors. This clone was counted once. The antigen is not known. Regarding the study as a whole: V- and J-gene trimming of TCR beta was linked (in a later analysis) to a missense DCLRE1C variant.

13 Jbeta primers and 60 Vbeta primers were used for the PCR. The table came from immunoSEQ multiplex PCR; TCRdb's copy has only in-frame clones and leaves some out. This sample has 200,000 to 250,000 clones, with about four fifths found just once. Whereas donors were nominally healthy upon sampling, unrecorded immune exposures were probable. The germline V gene has CDR1 SGDLS and CDR2 YYNGEE. V gave up 0 bases and J gave up 7 bases; unmatched junction bases: 10. The CDR3 sequence is 17 residues long. This chain joins TRBV9 and TRBJ1-6; TRBD1 agrees at 7 bases. Sequenced material: PBMCs. The TCR comes from a young man in good health and CMV-seronegative. This CDR3 is CASSVAPTGDQNSPLHF. Here the CDR3 DNA reads TGTGCCAGCAGCGTAGCTCCTACAGGGGACCAAAATTCACCCCTCCACTTT.